This TCR beta chain stems from a study of molecular identifiers for immune sequencing clone quantification. Overall study context: Replicate RNA from approximately 20,000 or 98,000 naive CD8 T cells formed five aliquots; four were sequenced.

Whole-study findings and limits: Over 99% of CMV-specific effector molecules, but under 1% of naive ones, were in clones above 20 copies.

In regard to this clonotype: Antigen unknown.

Sorting defined naive CD8 T cells as CD8+CD4-CCR7+CD45RA+. The CDR3 runs to 14 residues. V gave up 3 bases and J gave up 6 bases; unmatched junction bases: 5. Preparation methods for the bulk TCR libraries were those previously described, with listed TCR primers. A single record per CDR3 protein comes from TCRdb applying MiXCR to the PCR reads. The sample carries around 13,000 distinct CDR3 sequences, approximately 15% recorded once. The sequence was obtained from a human donor in good health. Some libraries in this study had Jurkat cell RNA spiked in. V usage is TRBV12-3 or TRBV12-4 and J usage is TRBJ2-7; 10 bases are a match to TRBD2. Sequenced material: naive CD8+ T cells from blood, with Jurkat cell RNA spiked in. Subset meaning: FACS-sorted CD8+CD4-CCR7+CD45RA+ naive T cells. The DNA for the CDR3 is TGTGCCAGCAGTTTTAGCGGGAGGCCCAGCGAGCAGTACTTC. It encodes CASSFSGRPSEQYF.